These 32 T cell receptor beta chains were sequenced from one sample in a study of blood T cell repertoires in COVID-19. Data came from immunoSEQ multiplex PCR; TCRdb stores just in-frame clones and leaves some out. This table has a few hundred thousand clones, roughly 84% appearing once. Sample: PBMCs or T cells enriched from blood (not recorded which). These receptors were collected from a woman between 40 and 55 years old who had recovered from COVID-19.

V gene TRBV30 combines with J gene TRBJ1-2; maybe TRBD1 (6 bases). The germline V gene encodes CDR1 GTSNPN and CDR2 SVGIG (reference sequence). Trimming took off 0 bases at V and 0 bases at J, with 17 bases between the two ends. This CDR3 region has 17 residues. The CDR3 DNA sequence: TGTGCCTGGAGTGTTCAAACCCGGGGGGCAGCTAACTATGGCTACACCTTC. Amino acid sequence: CAWSVQTRGAANYGYTF.

This CDR3 is CASYEGTEAFF. In nucleotides, the CDR3 is TGTGCCAGCTATGAGGGAACTGAAGCTTTCTTT. The rearrangement uses TRBV6-5 and TRBJ1-1; D is unresolved. The V end was cut by 8 bases, the J end by 5 bases, with 9 bases between. Germline CDR1 reads MNHEY; CDR2 reads SVGAGI. This CDR3 contains 11 residues.

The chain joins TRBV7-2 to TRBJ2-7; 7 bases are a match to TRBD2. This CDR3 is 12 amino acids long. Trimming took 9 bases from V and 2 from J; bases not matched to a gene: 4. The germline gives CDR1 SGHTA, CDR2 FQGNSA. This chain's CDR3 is CASSSGTYEQYF. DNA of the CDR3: TGTGCCAGTTCTAGCGGCACCTACGAGCAGTACTTC.

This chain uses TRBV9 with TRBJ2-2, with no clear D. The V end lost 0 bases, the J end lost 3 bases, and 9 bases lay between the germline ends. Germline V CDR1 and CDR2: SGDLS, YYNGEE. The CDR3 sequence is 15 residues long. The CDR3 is CASSVDGRYTGELFF. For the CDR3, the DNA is TGTGCCAGCAGCGTAGATGGCCGTTACACCGGGGAGCTGTTTTTT.

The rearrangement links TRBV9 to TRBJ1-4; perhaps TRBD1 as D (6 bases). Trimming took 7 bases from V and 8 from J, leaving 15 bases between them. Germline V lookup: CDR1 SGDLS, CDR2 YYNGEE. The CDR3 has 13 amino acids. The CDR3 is CASAGGASEKLFF. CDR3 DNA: TGTGCCAGCGCCGGGGGGGCAAGCGAAAAACTGTTTTTT.

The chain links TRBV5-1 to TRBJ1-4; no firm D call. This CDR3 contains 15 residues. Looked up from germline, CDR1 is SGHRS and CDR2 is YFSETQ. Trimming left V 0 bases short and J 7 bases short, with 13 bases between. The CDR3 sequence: CASSLAAGMVEKLFF. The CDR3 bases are TGCGCCAGCAGCTTGGCCGCGGGAATGGTTGAAAAACTGTTTTTT. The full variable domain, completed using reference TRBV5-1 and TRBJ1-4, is KAGVTQTPRYLIKTRGQQVTLSCSPISGHRSVSWYQQTPGQGLQFLFEYFSETQRNKGNFPGRFSGRQFSNSRSEMNVSTLELGDSALYLCASSLAAGMVEKLFFGSGTQLSVL.

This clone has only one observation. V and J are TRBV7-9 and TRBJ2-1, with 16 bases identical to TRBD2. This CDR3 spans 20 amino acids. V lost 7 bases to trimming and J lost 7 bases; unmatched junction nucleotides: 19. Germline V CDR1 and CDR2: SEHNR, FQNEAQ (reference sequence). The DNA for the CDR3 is TGTGCCAGCACCATCTTAGTGGGACTAGCGGGAGGGAAGGGGGAAAATGAGCAGTTCTTC. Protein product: CASTILVGLAGGKGENEQFF.

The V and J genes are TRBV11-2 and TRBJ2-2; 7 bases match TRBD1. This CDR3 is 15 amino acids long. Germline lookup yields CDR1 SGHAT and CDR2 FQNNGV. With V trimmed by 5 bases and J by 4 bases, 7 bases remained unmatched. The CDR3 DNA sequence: TGTGCCAGCAGCCGAAGACAGGGTGGCACCGGGGAGCTGTTTTTT. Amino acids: CASSRRQGGTGELFF.

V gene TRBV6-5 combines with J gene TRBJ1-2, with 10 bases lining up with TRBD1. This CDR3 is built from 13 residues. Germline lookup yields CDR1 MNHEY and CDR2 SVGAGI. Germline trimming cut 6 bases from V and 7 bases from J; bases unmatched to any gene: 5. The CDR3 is CASRRDRGGGYTF. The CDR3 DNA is TGTGCCAGCAGACGGGACAGGGGTGGTGGCTACACCTTC.

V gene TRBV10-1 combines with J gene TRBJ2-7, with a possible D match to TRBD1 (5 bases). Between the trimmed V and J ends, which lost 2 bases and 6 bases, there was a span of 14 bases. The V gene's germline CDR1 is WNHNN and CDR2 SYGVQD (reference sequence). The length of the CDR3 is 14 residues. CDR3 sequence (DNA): TGCGCCAGCAGTGAGGGGGCCCAGAAGGGCGAGCAGTACTTC. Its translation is CASSEGAQKGEQYF.

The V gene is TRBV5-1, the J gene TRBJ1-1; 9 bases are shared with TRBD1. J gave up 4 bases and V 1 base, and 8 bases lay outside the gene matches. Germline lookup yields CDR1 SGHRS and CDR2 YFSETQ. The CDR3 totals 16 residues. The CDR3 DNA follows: TGCGCCAGCAGCTTGAGACAGGGGGGAGGTGGCACTGAAGCTTTCTTT. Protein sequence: CASSLRQGGGGTEAFF.

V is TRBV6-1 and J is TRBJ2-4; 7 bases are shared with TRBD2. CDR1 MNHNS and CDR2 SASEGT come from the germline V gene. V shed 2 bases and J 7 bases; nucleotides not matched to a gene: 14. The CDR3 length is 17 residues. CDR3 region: CASSERSEREVWNIQYF. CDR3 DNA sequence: TGTGCCAGCAGTGAACGTAGCGAACGGGAGGTTTGGAACATTCAGTACTTC.

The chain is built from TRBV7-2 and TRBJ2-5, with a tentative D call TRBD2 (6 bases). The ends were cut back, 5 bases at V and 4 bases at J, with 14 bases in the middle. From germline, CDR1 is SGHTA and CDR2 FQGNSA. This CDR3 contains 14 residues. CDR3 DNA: TGTGCCAGCAGCAAACGCGGGGCCACAGAGACCCAGTACTTC. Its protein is CASSKRGATETQYF.

In nucleotides, the CDR3 is TGTGCCAGCAGTTCATTACAGGGGAGAGAGACCCAGTACTTC. Translated, it gives CASSSLQGRETQYF. The chain is built from TRBV27 and TRBJ2-5; 7 bases line up with TRBD1. Germline V gives CDR1 MNHEY, CDR2 SMNVEV (reference sequence). Germline trimming cut 4 bases from V and 4 bases from J; bases unmatched to any gene: 6. The CDR3 has 14 residues.

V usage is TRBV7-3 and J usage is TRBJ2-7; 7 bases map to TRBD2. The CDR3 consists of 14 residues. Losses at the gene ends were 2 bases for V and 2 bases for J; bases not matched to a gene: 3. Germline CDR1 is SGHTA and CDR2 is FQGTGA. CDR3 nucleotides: TGTGCCAGCAGCTTATCGGCGGGAGCCTACGAGCAGTACTTC. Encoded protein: CASSLSAGAYEQYF.

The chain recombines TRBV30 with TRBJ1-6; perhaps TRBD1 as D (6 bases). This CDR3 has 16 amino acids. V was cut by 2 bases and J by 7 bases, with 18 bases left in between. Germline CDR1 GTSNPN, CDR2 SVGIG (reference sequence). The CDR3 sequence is CAWSPWLGQLNSPLHF. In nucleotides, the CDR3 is TGTGCCTGGAGTCCCTGGCTCGGACAGTTGAATTCACCCCTCCACTTT.

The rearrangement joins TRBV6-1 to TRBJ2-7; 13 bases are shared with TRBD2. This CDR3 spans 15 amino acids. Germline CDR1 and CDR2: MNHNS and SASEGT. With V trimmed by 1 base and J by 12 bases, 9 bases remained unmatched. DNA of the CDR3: TGTGCCAGCAGTGAAGGAACTAGCGGGAGGGGGAGCCTGTACTTC. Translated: CASSEGTSGRGSLYF.

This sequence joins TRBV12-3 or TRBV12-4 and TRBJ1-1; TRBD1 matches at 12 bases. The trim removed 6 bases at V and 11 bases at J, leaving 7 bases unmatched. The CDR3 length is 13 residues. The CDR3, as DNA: TGTGCCAGCAGCTCGGGACAGGGGGCTGGGGCTTTCTTT. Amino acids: CASSSGQGAGAFF.

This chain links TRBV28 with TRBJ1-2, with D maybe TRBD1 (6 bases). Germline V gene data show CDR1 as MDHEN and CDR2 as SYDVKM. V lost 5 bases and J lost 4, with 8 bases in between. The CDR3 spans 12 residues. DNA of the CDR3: TGTGCCAGCAGTACAGGGTTCTATGGCTACACCTTC. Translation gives CASSTGFYGYTF.

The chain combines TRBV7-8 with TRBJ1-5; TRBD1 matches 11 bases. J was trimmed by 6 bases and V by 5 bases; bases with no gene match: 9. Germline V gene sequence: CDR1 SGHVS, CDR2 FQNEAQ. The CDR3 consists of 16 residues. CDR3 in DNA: TGTGCCAGCAGCCCCGTCGGACAGGGGGCGCTTCAGCCCCAGCATTTT. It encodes CASSPVGQGALQPQHF.

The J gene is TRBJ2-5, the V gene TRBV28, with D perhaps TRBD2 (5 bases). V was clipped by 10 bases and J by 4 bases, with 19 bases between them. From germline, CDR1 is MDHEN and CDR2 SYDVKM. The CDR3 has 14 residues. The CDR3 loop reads CATGGLPAGETQYF. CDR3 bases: TGTGCCACCGGTGGACTGCCGGCGGGAGAGACCCAGTACTTC.

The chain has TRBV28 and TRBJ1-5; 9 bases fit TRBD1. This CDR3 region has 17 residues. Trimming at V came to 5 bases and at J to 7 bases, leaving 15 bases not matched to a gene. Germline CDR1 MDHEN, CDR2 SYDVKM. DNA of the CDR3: TGTGCCAGCAGTGCACCAGGGGAGGGGACAGGGAACCAGCCCCAGCATTTT. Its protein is CASSAPGEGTGNQPQHF.

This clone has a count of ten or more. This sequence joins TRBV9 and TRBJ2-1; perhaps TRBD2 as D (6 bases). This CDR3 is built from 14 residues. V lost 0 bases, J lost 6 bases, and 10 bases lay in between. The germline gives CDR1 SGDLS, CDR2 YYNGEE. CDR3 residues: CASSVGSSVNEQFF. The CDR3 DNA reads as TGTGCCAGCAGCGTAGGTTCTAGCGTCAATGAGCAGTTCTTC.

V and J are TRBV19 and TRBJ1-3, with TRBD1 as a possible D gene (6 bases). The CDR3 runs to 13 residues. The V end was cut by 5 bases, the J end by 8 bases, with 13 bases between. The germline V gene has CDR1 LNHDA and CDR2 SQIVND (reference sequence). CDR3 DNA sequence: TGTGCCAGTAGTTACACAGGGAGTCACACCATATATTTT. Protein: CASSYTGSHTIYF.

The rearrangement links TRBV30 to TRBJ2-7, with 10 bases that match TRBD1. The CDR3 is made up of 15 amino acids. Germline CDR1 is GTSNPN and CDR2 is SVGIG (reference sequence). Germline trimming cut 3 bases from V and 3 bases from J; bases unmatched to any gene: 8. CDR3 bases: TGTGCCTGGAGGACAGGGGGCGCAGGTCTCTACGAGCAGTACTTC. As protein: CAWRTGGAGLYEQYF.

Here the CDR3 reads CASSHGETQYF. The CDR3 coding sequence is TGCGCCAGCAGCCACGGAGAGACCCAGTACTTC. V and J are TRBV5-1 and TRBJ2-5; D unresolved. The germline V and J ends were trimmed by 4 bases and 4 bases, with 5 bases remaining between them. The CDR3 runs 11 residues. Per the germline V gene, CDR1 is SGHRS and CDR2 is YFSETQ.

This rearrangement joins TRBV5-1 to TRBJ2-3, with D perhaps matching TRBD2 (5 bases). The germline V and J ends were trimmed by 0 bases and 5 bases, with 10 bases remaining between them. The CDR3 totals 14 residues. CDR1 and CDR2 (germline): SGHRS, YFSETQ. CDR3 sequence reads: CASSLGGNLDTQYF. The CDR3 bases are TGCGCCAGCAGCTTGGGAGGGAACCTAGATACGCAGTATTTT. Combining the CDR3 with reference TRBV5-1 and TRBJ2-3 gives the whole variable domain KAGVTQTPRYLIKTRGQQVTLSCSPISGHRSVSWYQQTPGQGLQFLFEYFSETQRNKGNFPGRFSGRQFSNSRSEMNVSTLELGDSALYLCASSLGGNLDTQYFGPGTRLTVL.

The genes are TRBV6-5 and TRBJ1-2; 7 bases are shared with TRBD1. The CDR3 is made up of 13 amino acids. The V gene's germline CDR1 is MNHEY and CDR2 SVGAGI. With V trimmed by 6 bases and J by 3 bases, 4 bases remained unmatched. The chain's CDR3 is CASRTGSDYGYTF. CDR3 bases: TGTGCCAGCAGGACAGGGTCTGACTATGGCTACACCTTC.

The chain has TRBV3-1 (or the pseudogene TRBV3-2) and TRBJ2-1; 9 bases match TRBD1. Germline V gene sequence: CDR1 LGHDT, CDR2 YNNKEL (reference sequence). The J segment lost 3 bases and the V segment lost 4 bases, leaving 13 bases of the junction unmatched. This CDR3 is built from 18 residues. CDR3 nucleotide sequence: TGTGCCAGCAGCCGTTATCCCACAGGGGGCGGGAACTACAATGAGCAGTTCTTC. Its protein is CASSRYPTGGGNYNEQFF.

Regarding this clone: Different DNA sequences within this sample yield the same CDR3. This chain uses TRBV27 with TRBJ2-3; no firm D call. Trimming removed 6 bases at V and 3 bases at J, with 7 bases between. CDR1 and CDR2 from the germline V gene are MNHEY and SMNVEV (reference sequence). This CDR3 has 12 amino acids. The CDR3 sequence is CASSSYTDTQYF. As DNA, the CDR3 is TGTGCCAGCAGCTCTTATACAGATACGCAGTATTTT.

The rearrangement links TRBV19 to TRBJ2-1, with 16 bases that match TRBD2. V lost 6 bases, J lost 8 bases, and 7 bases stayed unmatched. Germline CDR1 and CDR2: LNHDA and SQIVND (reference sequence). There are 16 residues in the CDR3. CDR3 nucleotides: TGTGCCAGTAGCGTGGGACTAGCGGGAGGGCCCTATGAGCAGTTCTTC. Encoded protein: CASSVGLAGGPYEQFF. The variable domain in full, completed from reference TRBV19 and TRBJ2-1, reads DGGITQSPKYLFRKEGQNVTLSCEQNLNHDAMYWYRQDPGQGLRLIYYSQIVNDFQKGDIAEGYSVSREKKESFPLTVTSAQKNPTAFYLCASSVGLAGGPYEQFFGPGTRLTVL.

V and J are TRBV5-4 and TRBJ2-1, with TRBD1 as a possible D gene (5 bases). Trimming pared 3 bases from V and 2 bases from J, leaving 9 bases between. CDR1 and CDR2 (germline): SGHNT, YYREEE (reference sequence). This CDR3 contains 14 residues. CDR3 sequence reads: CASSSQGPYNEQFF. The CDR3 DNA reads TGTGCCAGCAGCTCGCAGGGCCCCTACAATGAGCAGTTCTTC.